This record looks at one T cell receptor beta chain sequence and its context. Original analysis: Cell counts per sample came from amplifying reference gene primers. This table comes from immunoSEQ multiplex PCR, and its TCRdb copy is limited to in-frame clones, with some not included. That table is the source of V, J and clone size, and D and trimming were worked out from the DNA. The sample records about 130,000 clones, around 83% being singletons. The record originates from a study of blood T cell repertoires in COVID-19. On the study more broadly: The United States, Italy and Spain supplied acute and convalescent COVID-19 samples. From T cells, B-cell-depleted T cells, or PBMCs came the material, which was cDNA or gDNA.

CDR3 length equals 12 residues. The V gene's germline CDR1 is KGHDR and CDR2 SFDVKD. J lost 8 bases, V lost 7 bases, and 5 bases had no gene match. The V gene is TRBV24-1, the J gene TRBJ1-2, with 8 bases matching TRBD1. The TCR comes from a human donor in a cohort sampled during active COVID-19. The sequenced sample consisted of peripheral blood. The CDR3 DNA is TGTGCCACCAGCCCAGGGGGCGGGGGCTACACCTTC. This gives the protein CATSPGGGGYTF.